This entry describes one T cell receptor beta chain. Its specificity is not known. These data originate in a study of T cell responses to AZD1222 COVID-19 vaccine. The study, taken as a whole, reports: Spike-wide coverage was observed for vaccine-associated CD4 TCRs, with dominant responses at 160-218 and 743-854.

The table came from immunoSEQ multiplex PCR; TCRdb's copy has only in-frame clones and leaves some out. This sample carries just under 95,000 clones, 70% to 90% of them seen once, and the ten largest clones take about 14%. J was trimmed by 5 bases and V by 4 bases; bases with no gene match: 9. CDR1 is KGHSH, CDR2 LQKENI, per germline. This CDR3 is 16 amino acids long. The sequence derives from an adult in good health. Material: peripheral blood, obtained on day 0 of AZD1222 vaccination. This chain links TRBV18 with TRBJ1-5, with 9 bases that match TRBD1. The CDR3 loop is CASSLTGGGGYQPQHF. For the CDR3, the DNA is TGTGCCAGCTCACTTACAGGGGGCGGAGGATATCAGCCCCAGCATTTT.